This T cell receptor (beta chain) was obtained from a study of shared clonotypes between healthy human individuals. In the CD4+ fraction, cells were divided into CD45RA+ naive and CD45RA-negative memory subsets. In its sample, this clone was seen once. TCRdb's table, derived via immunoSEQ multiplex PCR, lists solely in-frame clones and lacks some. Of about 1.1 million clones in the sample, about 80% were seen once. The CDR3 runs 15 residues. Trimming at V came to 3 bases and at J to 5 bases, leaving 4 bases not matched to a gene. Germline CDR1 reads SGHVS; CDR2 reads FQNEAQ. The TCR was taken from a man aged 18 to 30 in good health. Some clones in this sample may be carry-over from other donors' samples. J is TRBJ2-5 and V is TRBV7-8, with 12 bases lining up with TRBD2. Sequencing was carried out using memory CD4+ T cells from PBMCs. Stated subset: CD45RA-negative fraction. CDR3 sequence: CASSLGLAGVETQYF. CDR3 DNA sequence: TGTGCCAGCAGCTTGGGACTAGCGGGTGTGGAGACCCAGTACTTC.